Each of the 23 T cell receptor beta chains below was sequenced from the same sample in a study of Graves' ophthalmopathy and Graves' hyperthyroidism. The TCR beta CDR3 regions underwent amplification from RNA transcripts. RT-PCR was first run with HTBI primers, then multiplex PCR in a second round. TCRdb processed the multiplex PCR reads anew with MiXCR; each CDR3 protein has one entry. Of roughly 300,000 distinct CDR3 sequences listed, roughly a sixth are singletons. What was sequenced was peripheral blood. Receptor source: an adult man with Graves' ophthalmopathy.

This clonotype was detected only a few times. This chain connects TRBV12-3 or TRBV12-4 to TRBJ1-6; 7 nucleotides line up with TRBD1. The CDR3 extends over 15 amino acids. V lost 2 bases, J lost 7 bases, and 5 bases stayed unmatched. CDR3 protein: CASSLPRQGNSPLHF. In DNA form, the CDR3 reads TGTGCCAGCAGTTTACCGAGACAGGGCAATTCACCCCTCCACTTT.

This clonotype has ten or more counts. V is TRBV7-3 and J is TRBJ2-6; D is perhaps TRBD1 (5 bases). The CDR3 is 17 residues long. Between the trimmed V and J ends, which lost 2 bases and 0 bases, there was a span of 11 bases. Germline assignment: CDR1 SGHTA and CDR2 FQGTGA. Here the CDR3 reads CASSLGVGHSGANVLTF. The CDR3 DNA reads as TGTGCCAGCAGCTTAGGTGTCGGACACTCTGGGGCCAACGTCCTGACTTTC.

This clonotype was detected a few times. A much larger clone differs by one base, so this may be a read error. DNA of the CDR3: TGCGCCAGCGGCGAAGACGGGACCTTCTCAGCTTTCTTT. Protein product: CASGEDGTFSAFF. The chain links TRBV4-3 to TRBJ1-1; a possible D gene is TRBD1 (5 bases). This CDR3 is built from 13 residues. The germline CDR1 and CDR2 sequences are LGHNA and YSLEER. V gave up 8 bases and J gave up 10 bases, with 20 bases separating them.

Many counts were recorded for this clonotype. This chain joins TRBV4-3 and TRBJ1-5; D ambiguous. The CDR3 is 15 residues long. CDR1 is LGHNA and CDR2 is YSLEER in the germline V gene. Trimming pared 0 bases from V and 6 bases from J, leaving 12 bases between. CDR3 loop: CASSQDFSGSQPQHF. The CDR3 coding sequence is TGCGCCAGCAGCCAAGATTTTTCGGGGTCTCAGCCCCAGCATTTT.

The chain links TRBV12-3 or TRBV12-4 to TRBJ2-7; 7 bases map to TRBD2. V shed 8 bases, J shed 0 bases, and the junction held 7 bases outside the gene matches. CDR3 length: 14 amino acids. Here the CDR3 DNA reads TGTGCCAGCTCCCGGGAGGCCGACTCCTACGAGCAGTACTTC. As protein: CASSREADSYEQYF.

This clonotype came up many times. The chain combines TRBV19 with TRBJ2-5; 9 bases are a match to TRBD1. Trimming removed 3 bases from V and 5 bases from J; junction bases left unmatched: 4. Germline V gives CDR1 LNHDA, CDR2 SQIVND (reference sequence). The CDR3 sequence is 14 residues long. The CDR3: CASSMDRGRETQYF. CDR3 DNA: TGTGCCAGTAGTATGGACAGGGGCCGGGAGACCCAGTACTTC.

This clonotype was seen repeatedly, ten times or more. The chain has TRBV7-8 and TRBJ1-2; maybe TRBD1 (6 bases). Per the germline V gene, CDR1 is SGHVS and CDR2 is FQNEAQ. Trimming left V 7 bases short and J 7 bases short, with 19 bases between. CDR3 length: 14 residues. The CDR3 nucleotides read TGTGCCAGCACCCAAATACCACAGGGAGTTGGCTACACCTTC. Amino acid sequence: CASTQIPQGVGYTF.

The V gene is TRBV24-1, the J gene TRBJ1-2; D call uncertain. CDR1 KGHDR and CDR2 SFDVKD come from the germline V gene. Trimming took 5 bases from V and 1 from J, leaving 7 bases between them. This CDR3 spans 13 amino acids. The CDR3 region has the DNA TGTGCCACCAGTGCAGGTTTTAACTATGGCTACACCTTC. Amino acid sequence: CATSAGFNYGYTF.

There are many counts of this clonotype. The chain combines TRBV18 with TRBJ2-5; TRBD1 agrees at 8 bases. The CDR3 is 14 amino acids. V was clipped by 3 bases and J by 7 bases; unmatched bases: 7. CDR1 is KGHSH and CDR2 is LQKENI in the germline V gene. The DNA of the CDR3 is TGTGCCAGCTCACCGGGACAGGCCCAGGGGACCCAGTACTTC. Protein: CASSPGQAQGTQYF.

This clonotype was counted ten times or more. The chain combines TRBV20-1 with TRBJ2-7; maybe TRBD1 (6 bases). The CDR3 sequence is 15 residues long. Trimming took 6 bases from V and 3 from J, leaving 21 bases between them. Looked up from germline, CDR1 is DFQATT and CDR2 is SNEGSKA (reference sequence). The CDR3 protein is CSADEDRLSSYEQYF. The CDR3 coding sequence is TGCAGTGCCGACGAAGACAGGCTGTCAAGCTACGAGCAGTACTTC.

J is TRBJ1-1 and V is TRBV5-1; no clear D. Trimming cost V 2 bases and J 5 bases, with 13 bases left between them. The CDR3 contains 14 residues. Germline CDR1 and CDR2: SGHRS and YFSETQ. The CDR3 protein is CASSFTYLGTEAFF. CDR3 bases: TGCGCCAGCAGCTTCACCTACTTAGGGACTGAAGCTTTCTTT.

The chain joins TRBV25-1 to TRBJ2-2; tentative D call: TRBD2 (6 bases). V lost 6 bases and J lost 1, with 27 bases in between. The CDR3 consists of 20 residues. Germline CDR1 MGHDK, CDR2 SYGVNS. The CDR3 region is CASSPTIGGRYRRNTGELFF. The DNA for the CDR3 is TGTGCCAGCAGCCCCACCATAGGAGGGAGGTATCGGAGGAACACCGGGGAGCTGTTTTTT.

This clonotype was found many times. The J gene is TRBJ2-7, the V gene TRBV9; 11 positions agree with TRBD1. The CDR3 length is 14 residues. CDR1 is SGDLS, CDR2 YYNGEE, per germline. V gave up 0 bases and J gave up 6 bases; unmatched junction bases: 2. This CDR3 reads CASSVGGTGGEQYF. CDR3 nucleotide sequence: TGTGCCAGCAGCGTAGGTGGGACAGGGGGCGAGCAGTACTTC.

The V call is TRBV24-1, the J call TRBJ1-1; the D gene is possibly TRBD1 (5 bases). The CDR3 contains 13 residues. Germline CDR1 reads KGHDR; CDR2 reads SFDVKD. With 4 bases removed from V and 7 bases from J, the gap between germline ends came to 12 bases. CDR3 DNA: TGTGCCACCAGTGAACCAGGGTCCGATGAAGCTTTCTTT. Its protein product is CATSEPGSDEAFF.

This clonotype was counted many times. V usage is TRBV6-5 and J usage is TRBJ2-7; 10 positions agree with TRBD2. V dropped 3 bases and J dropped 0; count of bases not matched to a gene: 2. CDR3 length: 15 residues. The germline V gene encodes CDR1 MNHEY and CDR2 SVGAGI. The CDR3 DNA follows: TGTGCCAGCAGTTATAGCGGGGGGTTCTCCTACGAGCAGTACTTC. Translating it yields CASSYSGGFSYEQYF.

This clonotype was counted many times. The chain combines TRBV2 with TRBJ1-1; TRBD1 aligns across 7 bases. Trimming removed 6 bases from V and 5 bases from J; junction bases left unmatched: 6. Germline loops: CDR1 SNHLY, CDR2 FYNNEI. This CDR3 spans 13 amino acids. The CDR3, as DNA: TGTGCCAGCAGCGACAGGGTCCAAACTGAAGCTTTCTTT. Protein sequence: CASSDRVQTEAFF.

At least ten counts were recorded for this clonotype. CDR3 nucleotide sequence: TGTGCCAGCAGTTCCGGGCGGCGGGGGGCCCTTCTCGAGACCCAGTACTTC. Its translation is CASSSGRRGALLETQYF. J is TRBJ2-5 and V is TRBV5-8; 8 bases are shared with TRBD2. The ends lost 5 bases at V and 5 bases at J; junction bases unmatched: 17. The CDR3 is made up of 17 amino acids. Germline CDR1 and CDR2: SGHTS and YDEGEE.

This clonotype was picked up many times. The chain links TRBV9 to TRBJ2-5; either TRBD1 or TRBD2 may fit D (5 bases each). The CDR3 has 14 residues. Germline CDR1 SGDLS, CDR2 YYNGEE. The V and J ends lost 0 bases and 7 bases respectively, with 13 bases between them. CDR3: CASSVVAITGTQYF. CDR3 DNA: TGTGCCAGCAGCGTAGTAGCGATTACAGGGACCCAGTACTTC.

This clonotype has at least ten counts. The CDR3 here is CASSTPGLATDEQYF. The CDR3 region has the DNA TGTGCCAGTAGTACGCCGGGACTAGCAACCGACGAGCAGTACTTC. The gene calls are TRBV19 and TRBJ2-7; 9 bases agree with TRBD2. The germline V gene encodes CDR1 LNHDA and CDR2 SQIVND (reference sequence). The CDR3 covers 15 residues. The V gene end was trimmed by 4 bases and the J gene end by 5 bases; junction bases not matched to a gene: 9.

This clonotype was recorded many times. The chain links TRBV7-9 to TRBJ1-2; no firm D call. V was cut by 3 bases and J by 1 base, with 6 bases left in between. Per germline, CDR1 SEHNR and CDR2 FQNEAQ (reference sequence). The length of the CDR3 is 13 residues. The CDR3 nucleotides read TGTGCCAGCAGCTTCGCAGATAACTATGGCTACACCTTC. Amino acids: CASSFADNYGYTF.

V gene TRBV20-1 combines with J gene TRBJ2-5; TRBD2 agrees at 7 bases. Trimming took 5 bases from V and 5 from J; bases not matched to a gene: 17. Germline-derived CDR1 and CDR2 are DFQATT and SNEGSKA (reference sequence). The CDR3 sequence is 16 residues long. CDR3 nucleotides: TGCAGTGCTGCGATCCGGGTTGCGGGAGTGTTGGAGACCCAGTACTTC. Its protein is CSAAIRVAGVLETQYF.

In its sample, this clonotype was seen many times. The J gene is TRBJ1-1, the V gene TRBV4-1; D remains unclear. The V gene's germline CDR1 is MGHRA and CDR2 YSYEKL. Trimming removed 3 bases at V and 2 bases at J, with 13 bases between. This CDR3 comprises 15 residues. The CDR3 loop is CASSQGWPRNTEAFF. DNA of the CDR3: TGCGCCAGCAGCCAGGGTTGGCCGCGAAACACTGAAGCTTTCTTT.

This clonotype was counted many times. CDR3 DNA: TGCAGTGCTAGATCCACGCCGGGACATACCTACGAGCAGTACTTC. This translates into CSARSTPGHTYEQYF. This rearrangement joins TRBV20-1 to TRBJ2-7, with D tentatively TRBD1 (6 bases). Trimming left V 2 bases short and J 2 bases short, with 16 bases between. This CDR3 region has 15 residues. Germline CDR1 is DFQATT and CDR2 is SNEGSKA (reference sequence).